These 24 T cell receptor beta chains share one sample of origin, sequenced in a study of identical twins (dated by TCRdb to the mid-2010s). The library was produced with 5' RACE. This sample was sequenced with an Illumina HiSeq 2000. Through fastp at Q25 and MiXCR, TCRdb rebuilt clones from the public reads, retaining in-frame beta chains. Each CDR3 protein gets just one entry, which takes the most common genes and DNA from the rows behind it. Present in this sample are some 660,000 distinct CDR3 sequences, around 8.6% of which were seen just once. Approximately 0.94% of the sample comes from the top ten. A further study also used this sample, focusing on yellow fever vaccine responses in identical twins.

Input material: PBMCs. All receptors come from a woman younger than 35 in good health.

The chain employs TRBV27 and TRBJ2-7; no firm D call. The CDR3 runs to 12 residues. Germline V CDR1 and CDR2: MNHEY, SMNVEV (reference sequence). Trimming left V 6 bases short and J 1 base short, with 7 bases between. The CDR3 DNA follows: TGTGCCAGCAGCAAACCTTCCTACGAGCAGTACTTC. Its translation: CASSKPSYEQYF.

This clonotype showed up just a few times. The CDR3 loop reads CSVTSVGYEQYF. CDR3 bases: TGCAGCGTCACCTCAGTGGGCTACGAGCAGTACTTC. The chain is built from TRBV29-1 and TRBJ2-7; D is undetermined. The V end lost 6 bases, the J end lost 3 bases, and 12 bases lay between the germline ends. The CDR3 spans 12 residues. The germline CDR1 and CDR2 sequences are SQVTM and ANQGSEA.

As to this clonotype: This may arise from a read error, as a much more abundant clone is one base away. The chain employs TRBV20-1 and TRBJ2-1; maybe TRBD1 (5 bases). CDR3 length: 16 residues. Trimming took 0 bases from V and 13 from J, leaving 25 bases between them. Germline CDR1 DFQATT, CDR2 SNEGSKA (reference sequence). CDR3 loop: CSARDQGSRSLIPQFF. The CDR3 DNA follows: TGCAGTGCTAGAGATCAGGGTAGCAGGTCTTTGATTCCCCAGTTCTTC.

The table lists this clonotype with many counts. V and J are TRBV29-1 and TRBJ2-5; 9 bases agree with TRBD1. With 2 bases clipped from V and 4 bases from J, the junction kept 8 bases outside the gene matches. Germline loops: CDR1 SQVTM, CDR2 ANQGSEA. CDR3 size: 15 residues. CDR3: CSVETGQGPRETQYF. The CDR3 nucleotides are TGCAGCGTTGAAACTGGACAGGGGCCACGAGAGACCCAGTACTTC.

This clonotype was seen only a few times. The V gene is TRBV2, the J gene TRBJ2-7, with 7 bases fitting TRBD1. Trimming cost V 6 bases and J 2 bases; bases outside gene matches: 7. There are 14 residues in the CDR3. From germline, CDR1 is SNHLY and CDR2 FYNNEI. Here the CDR3 reads CASSDRDGAYEQYF. The DNA of the CDR3 is TGTGCCAGCAGCGACAGGGATGGGGCCTACGAGCAGTACTTC.

There are a few counts of this clonotype. The chain employs TRBV11-2 and TRBJ1-2, with D possibly being TRBD1 (6 bases). The V gene's germline CDR1 is SGHAT and CDR2 FQNNGV. The V end was cut by 1 base, the J end by 7 bases, with 16 bases between. This CDR3 has 15 amino acids. The CDR3 bases are TGTGCCAGCAGCTTAGGTCGGGGGCTTCCCCGTGGCTACACCTTC. Amino acid sequence: CASSLGRGLPRGYTF.

This clonotype was observed at least ten times. The genes are TRBV6-5 and TRBJ1-5, with D possibly matching TRBD1 (5 bases). In germline, CDR1 is MNHEY, CDR2 SVGAGI. This CDR3 has 14 amino acids. V shed 4 bases and J shed 2 bases, with 9 bases lying between them. The CDR3 sequence is CASSSQGRNQPQHF. The CDR3, as DNA: TGTGCCAGCAGTTCTCAGGGCCGCAATCAGCCCCAGCATTTT.

This clonotype was counted many times. The chain is built from TRBV3-1 and TRBJ2-1; 7 bases are shared with TRBD1. V was clipped by 4 bases and J by 9 bases; unmatched bases: 6. CDR3 length equals 13 residues. Germline CDR1 LGHDT, CDR2 YNNKEL (reference sequence). The DNA of the CDR3 is TGTGCCAGCAGCCCGAGTAACAGGGGTGAGCAGTTCTTC. Its translation is CASSPSNRGEQFF.

This clonotype was recorded many times. The chain employs TRBV9 and TRBJ2-1, with 7 bases identical to TRBD2. The CDR3 extends over 16 amino acids. Trimming cost V 0 bases and J 2 bases; bases outside gene matches: 5. Germline CDR1 SGDLS, CDR2 YYNGEE. CDR3 DNA sequence: TGTGCCAGCAGCGTAGGGGCTAGCGGCACCTACAATGAGCAGTTCTTC. Translation gives CASSVGASGTYNEQFF.

In this sample, this clonotype turned up many times. V gene TRBV10-2 combines with J gene TRBJ1-1; 10 bases map to TRBD1. The length of the CDR3 is 16 residues. CDR1 WSHSY and CDR2 SAAADI come from the germline V gene. J lost 3 bases, V lost 6 bases, and 10 bases had no gene match. The CDR3 DNA follows: TGCGCCAGCAGCTCTAGACAGGGGGCATGGGACACTGAAGCTTTCTTT. The encoded protein is CASSSRQGAWDTEAFF.

The rearrangement joins TRBV6-1 to TRBJ2-7; D is undetermined. Germline loops: CDR1 MNHNS, CDR2 SASEGT. The V and J ends lost 5 bases and 2 bases respectively, with 10 bases between them. The CDR3 is 13 amino acids. CDR3 protein: CASSHNNPYEQYF. The CDR3, as DNA: TGTGCCAGCAGTCATAACAACCCCTACGAGCAGTACTTC.

A few counts support this clonotype. The chain uses TRBV7-9 and TRBJ2-5; TRBD1 matches at 10 bases. The germline gives CDR1 SEHNR, CDR2 FQNEAQ (reference sequence). V lost 5 bases to trimming and J lost 10 bases; unmatched junction nucleotides: 10. The length of the CDR3 is 14 residues. CDR3 bases: TGTGCCAGCAGCCCCCGACAGGGGGCGGTGGTCCAGTACTTC. It translates to CASSPRQGAVVQYF. The whole variable domain, remainder taken from reference TRBV7-9 and TRBJ2-5, is DTGVSQNPRHKITKRGQNVTFRCDPISEHNRLYWYRQTLGQGPEFLTYFQNEAQLEKSRLLSDRFSAERPKGSFSTLEIQRTEQGDSAMYLCASSPRQGAVVQYFGPGTRLLVL.

This clonotype occurred many times. The genes are TRBV7-9 and TRBJ2-7, with D hard to call. Germline CDR1 is SEHNR and CDR2 is FQNEAQ (reference sequence). This CDR3 is built from 14 residues. V was shortened by 5 bases and J by 2 bases, with 13 bases between the two germline ends. This chain's CDR3 is CASSPINAAYEQYF. CDR3 DNA sequence: TGTGCCAGCAGCCCAATAAATGCCGCCTACGAGCAGTACTTC.

The V call is TRBV18, the J call TRBJ2-1; D is undetermined. V lost 0 bases to trimming and J lost 12 bases, with 18 bases between them. CDR1 is KGHSH, CDR2 LQKENI, per germline. The CDR3 covers 15 residues. The CDR3 DNA sequence: TGTGCCAGCTCACCACCAAGCGCGGACGGCGCTGTGCAGTTCTTC. Protein product: CASSPPSADGAVQFF.

This clonotype was detected only a few times. The CDR3 DNA is TGTGCCAGCAGCTTTTTTGGCAGCGGGCTGATCTATGGCTACACCTTC. Its translation: CASSFFGSGLIYGYTF. The rearrangement uses TRBV11-2 and TRBJ1-2; D is unclear. Germline CDR1 is SGHAT and CDR2 is FQNNGV. This CDR3 is built from 16 residues. Between the trimmed V and J ends, which lost 3 bases and 4 bases, there was a span of 18 bases.

This CDR3 is CASGAVPYEQYF. Here the CDR3 DNA reads TGTGCCAGCGGGGCAGTCCCCTACGAGCAGTACTTC. The chain carries TRBV12-3 or TRBV12-4 and TRBJ2-7; D perhaps matches TRBD1 (5 bases). The CDR3 extends over 12 amino acids. V gave up 8 bases and J gave up 2 bases, with 10 bases separating them.

This clonotype was detected only a few times. The chain couples TRBV6-1 to TRBJ2-1; D might be TRBD1 (6 bases). CDR3 size: 16 residues. Deletions cut 6 bases from V and 5 bases from J, with 20 bases between. Germline CDR1 MNHNS, CDR2 SASEGT. CDR3 protein: CASSQMIGQSHNEQFF. CDR3 DNA: TGTGCCAGCAGCCAGATGATCGGACAGAGCCACAATGAGCAGTTCTTC.

The V and J genes are TRBV12-3 or TRBV12-4 and TRBJ2-3, with 8 bases lining up with TRBD2. J lost 0 bases, V lost 8 bases, and 10 bases had no gene match. The CDR3 extends over 16 amino acids. The CDR3 loop is CASGNLGLASTDTQYF. The DNA for the CDR3 is TGTGCCAGCGGAAATCTCGGACTAGCTAGCACAGATACGCAGTATTTT.

The V and J genes are TRBV6-1 and TRBJ2-7; TRBD2 matches 7 bases. The CDR3 loop spans 15 amino acids. Germline values: CDR1 MNHNS, CDR2 SASEGT. J was trimmed by 0 bases and V by 7 bases; bases with no gene match: 9. The CDR3 protein is CASNRGLGFSYEQYF. Here the CDR3 DNA reads TGTGCCAGCAACCGCGGACTAGGATTCTCCTACGAGCAGTACTTC.

The chain combines TRBV12-3 or TRBV12-4 with TRBJ2-3; weak D call: TRBD2 (6 bases). Trimming removed 6 bases from V and 1 base from J, with 11 bases in between. This CDR3 region has 14 residues. The chain's CDR3 is CASRTWGGTDTQYF. The DNA for the CDR3 is TGTGCCAGCAGGACCTGGGGGGGCACAGATACGCAGTATTTT.

This clonotype appeared a few times. The genes are TRBV6-5 and TRBJ2-1; D remains unclear. V was shortened by 7 bases and J by 9 bases, with 10 bases between the two germline ends. The CDR3 is 11 residues long. Per the germline V gene, CDR1 is MNHEY and CDR2 is SVGAGI. The CDR3 region is CASIRSGEQFF. DNA for the CDR3: TGTGCCAGCATCCGCTCTGGTGAGCAGTTCTTC.

A few counts support this clonotype. The rearrangement uses TRBV5-1 and TRBJ2-7, with D tentatively TRBD2 (6 bases). V dropped 4 bases and J dropped 3 bases, with 20 bases sitting between them. The CDR3 runs to 16 residues. From germline, CDR1 is SGHRS and CDR2 YFSETQ. Here the CDR3 reads CASSPLRTLGGYEQYF. Written as DNA, the CDR3 is TGCGCCAGCAGCCCGCTCCGGACCCTCGGGGGCTACGAGCAGTACTTC.

The genes are TRBV27 and TRBJ2-7; D possibly corresponds to TRBD2 (5 bases). Trimming removed 0 bases from V and 2 bases from J, with 8 bases in between. CDR1 is MNHEY, CDR2 SMNVEV, per germline (reference sequence). This CDR3 contains 14 residues. This chain's CDR3 is CASSLSRVAYEQYF. The CDR3 DNA follows: TGTGCCAGCAGTTTATCGAGGGTGGCCTACGAGCAGTACTTC.

A few counts support this clonotype. The rearrangement uses TRBV11-1 and TRBJ2-3, with D possibly TRBD2 on 5 matching bases. Germline-derived CDR1 and CDR2 are SGHAT and FQDESV (reference sequence). V lost 0 bases to trimming and J lost 11 bases, with 18 bases between them. The CDR3 covers 15 residues. The CDR3 DNA is TGTGCCAGCAGCTTAGCGCGGGTAGAGTCGGCAGAGCAGTATTTT. Translated, it gives CASSLARVESAEQYF. The complete variable domain, with remaining parts taken from reference TRBV11-1 and TRBJ2-3, reads EAEVAQSPRYKITEKSQAVAFWCDPISGHATLYWYRQILGQGPELLVQFQDESVVDDSQLPKDRFSAERLKGVDSTLKIQPAELGDSAMYLCASSLARVESAEQYFGPGTRLTVL.